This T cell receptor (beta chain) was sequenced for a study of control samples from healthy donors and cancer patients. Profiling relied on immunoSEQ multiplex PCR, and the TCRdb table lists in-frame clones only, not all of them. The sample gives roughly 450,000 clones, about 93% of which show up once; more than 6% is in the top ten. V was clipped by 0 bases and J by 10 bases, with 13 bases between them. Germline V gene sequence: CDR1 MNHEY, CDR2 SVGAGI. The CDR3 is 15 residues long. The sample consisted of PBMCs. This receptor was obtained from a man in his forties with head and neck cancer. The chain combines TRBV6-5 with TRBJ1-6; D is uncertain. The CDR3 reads CASSYSWGFESPLHF. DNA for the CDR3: TGTGCCAGCAGTTACTCATGGGGATTCGAGTCACCCCTCCACTTT.